Following are 10 T cell receptor beta chains from one sample sequenced in a study of CD8 T cells in Susac syndrome. RNA totalling roughly 0.45 to 1 ug underwent reverse transcription with random hexamers. TCRdb re-analysed the immunoSEQ multiplex PCR reads in MiXCR, keeping a single row per CDR3 protein. The sample records about 130,000 distinct CDR3 sequences, more than 85% being singletons. The sequenced sample was CD8+ T cells from PBMCs. The receptors come from a human donor with Susac syndrome.

This CDR3 is CASSWDRGDSYGYTF. The CDR3 nucleotides are TGTGCCAGCAGCTGGGACAGAGGAGACTCCTATGGCTACACCTTC. The chain employs TRBV6-5 and TRBJ1-2; 7 bases agree with TRBD1. Germline CDR1 reads MNHEY; CDR2 reads SVGAGI. Trimming cost V 6 bases and J 4 bases; bases outside gene matches: 11. The CDR3 has 15 amino acids.

The chain carries TRBV14 and TRBJ1-4, with D unresolved. The V end lost 1 base, the J end lost 0 bases, and 12 bases lay between the germline ends. The CDR3 covers 17 residues. Germline V CDR1 and CDR2: SGHDN, FVKESK. The CDR3 DNA reads as TGTGCCAGCAGCCAAGTGTCGGGTGGGGCAACTAATGAAAAACTGTTTTTT. It yields the protein CASSQVSGGATNEKLFF.

V is TRBV5-6 and J is TRBJ1-5; tentatively, D is TRBD1 (6 bases). Germline assignment: CDR1 SGHDT and CDR2 YYEEEE. V lost 7 bases, J lost 4 bases, and 21 bases lay in between. The CDR3 totals 16 residues. The CDR3 DNA reads TGTGCCAGCTTGGCAACAGGGTTGGTCCTTAATCAGCCCCAGCATTTT. Its translation is CASLATGLVLNQPQHF.

V and J are TRBV7-9 and TRBJ2-5; 7 bases map to TRBD2. The CDR3 loop spans 15 amino acids. V was pared by 5 bases and J by 1 base, with 7 bases of the junction left unmatched. From germline, CDR1 is SEHNR and CDR2 FQNEAQ (reference sequence). This CDR3 reads CASSPSGSFQETQYF. In nucleotides, the CDR3 is TGTGCCAGCAGCCCTAGCGGAAGCTTCCAAGAGACCCAGTACTTC.

The chain is built from TRBV29-1 and TRBJ1-2; the D is unclear. V lost 1 base to trimming and J lost 0 bases, with 15 bases between them. There are 16 residues in the CDR3. Germline V gene sequence: CDR1 SQVTM, CDR2 ANQGSEA. The CDR3 region has the DNA TGCAGCGTTGAAGGAATTAACCAGGATGCTAACTATGGCTACACCTTC. It codes for CSVEGINQDANYGYTF.

This rearrangement joins TRBV20-1 to TRBJ2-1, with 9 nucleotides matching TRBD2. With 0 bases clipped from V and 8 bases from J, the junction kept 11 bases outside the gene matches. The CDR3 sequence is 16 residues long. The germline gives CDR1 DFQATT, CDR2 SNEGSKA (reference sequence). The CDR3 protein is CSARDPRSGSVDEQFF. CDR3 coding DNA: TGCAGTGCTAGAGACCCCCGTAGCGGGAGTGTTGATGAGCAGTTCTTC.

The chain joins TRBV3-1 to TRBJ2-5, with unresolved D. With 3 bases removed from V and 0 bases from J, the gap between germline ends came to 5 bases. Germline-derived CDR1 and CDR2 are LGHDT and YNNKEL (reference sequence). This CDR3 has 13 residues. The CDR3 here is CASSQANQETQYF. The CDR3 coding sequence is TGTGCCAGCAGCCAGGCCAACCAAGAGACCCAGTACTTC.

The chain joins TRBV29-1 to TRBJ2-7; tentatively, D is TRBD2 (7 bases). In germline, CDR1 is SQVTM, CDR2 ANQGSEA. V was cut by 4 bases and J by 1 base, with 11 bases left in between. The CDR3 has 13 residues. CDR3 loop: CSVGGGGSYEQYF. Here the CDR3 DNA reads TGCAGCGTTGGGGGGGGCGGTTCCTACGAGCAGTACTTC.

The V gene is TRBV7-2, the J gene TRBJ1-5; D ambiguous. V shed 2 bases and J shed 5 bases, with 13 bases lying between them. The CDR3 contains 15 residues. Germline CDR1 SGHTA, CDR2 FQGNSA. Here the CDR3 DNA reads TGTGCCAGCAGCTTAAATTCCGGCGGGGATCAGCCCCAGCATTTT. It encodes CASSLNSGGDQPQHF.

The genes are TRBV2 and TRBJ1-4; D uncertain. The germline gives CDR1 SNHLY, CDR2 FYNNEI. Trimming removed 10 bases at V and 4 bases at J, with 10 bases between. The CDR3 loop spans 12 amino acids. CDR3 in amino acids: CATGPDNEKLFF. Here the CDR3 DNA reads TGTGCCACCGGACCGGATAATGAAAAACTGTTTTTT. The whole variable domain, filled in from reference TRBV2 and TRBJ1-4, reads EPEVTQTPSHQVTQMGQEVILRCVPISNHLYFYWYRQILGQKVEFLVSFYNNEISEKSEIFDDQFSVERPDGSNFTLKIRSTKLEDSAMYFCATGPDNEKLFFGSGTQLSVL.